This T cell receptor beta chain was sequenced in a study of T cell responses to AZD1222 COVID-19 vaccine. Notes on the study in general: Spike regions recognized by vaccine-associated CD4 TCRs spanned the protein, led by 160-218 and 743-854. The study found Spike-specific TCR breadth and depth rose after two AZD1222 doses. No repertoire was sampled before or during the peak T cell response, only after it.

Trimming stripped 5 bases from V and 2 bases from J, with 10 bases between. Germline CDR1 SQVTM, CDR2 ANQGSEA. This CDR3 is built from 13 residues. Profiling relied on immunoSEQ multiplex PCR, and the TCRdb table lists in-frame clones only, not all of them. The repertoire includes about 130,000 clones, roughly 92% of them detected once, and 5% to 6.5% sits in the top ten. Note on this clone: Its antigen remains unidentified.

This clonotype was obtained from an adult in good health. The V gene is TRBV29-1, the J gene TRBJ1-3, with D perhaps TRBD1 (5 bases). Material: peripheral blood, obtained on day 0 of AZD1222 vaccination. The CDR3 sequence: CSVKDKAGNTIYF. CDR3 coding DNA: TGCAGCGTTAAGGACAAAGCTGGAAACACCATATATTTT.